The present TCR beta chain was sequenced within a study of OX40 agonist ivuxolimab in advanced cancers. Study background: Patients were treated with intravenous ivuxolimab, dosed at 0.01 to 10 mg/kg and infused every 2 weeks. A diagnosis of hepatocellular carcinoma, melanoma, renal cell or head and neck cancer was present in dose-escalation patients. The eligibility criteria allowed prior anti-PD-1, anti-PD-L1 or anti-CTLA-4 therapy, and about 40% had some. Cohort: about 80% men, mean age approximately 64, aged roughly 23 to 90.

The repertoire was sequenced with immunoSEQ multiplex PCR; TCRdb's copy has only in-frame clones and lacks some. This table holds about 98,000 clones, more than 85% found once. Per germline, CDR1 KGHSH and CDR2 LQKENI. The CDR3 loop spans 14 amino acids. Germline trimming cut 3 bases from V and 6 bases from J; bases unmatched to any gene: 7. This chain uses TRBV18 with TRBJ1-2, with 7 bases that match TRBD1. This clonotype originated in an adult with an advanced solid tumor such as melanoma, head and neck, liver or kidney cancer. This specimen was CD4+ or CD8+ T cells sorted from blood, taken in a trial of the OX40 agonist ivuxolimab. CDR3 nucleotide sequence: TGTGCCAGCTCACCTTCCGGGACAGAGAATGGCTACACCTTC. Protein product: CASSPSGTENGYTF.